This is a list of T cell receptor beta chains from one sample in a study of T cells in narcolepsy. The repertoire was sequenced with immunoSEQ multiplex PCR; TCRdb's copy has only in-frame clones and lacks some. Among about 32,000 clones, around 83% were seen once, and the ten largest hold roughly 0.69%. The sample comprised memory (CD45RA-) CD4+ T cells from blood. These receptors were collected from a human donor in good health. Each CDR3 is given with its conserved first and last residue. Each record gives: clone size, J gene, V gene, D gene, CDR3 DNA, CDR3 protein. The D gene is left open where the match is weak. Only part of the rows carry a size: once, few, many, or a class if the clone is expanded.

NA	TRBJ2-3	TRBV7-2	TRBD2	TGTGCCAGCAGGGGCGGGGGTAGCACAGATACGCAGTATTTT	CASRGGGSTDTQYF
NA	TRBJ1-2	TRBV7-2	NA	TGTGCCAGCAGGTCCGGGGCGGGTGGCTACACCTTC	CASRSGAGGYTF
NA	TRBJ1-5	TRBV6-1	NA	TGTGCCAGCAGTGGGCCCGTCCTGGTGCATTTT	CASSGPVLVHF
NA	TRBJ1-2	TRBV21-1	NA	TGTGCCAGCAGCTCCAACTTACGGGACAGGCCTTTTGTCGCCTATGGCTACACCTTC	CASSSNLRDRPFVAYGYTF
NA	TRBJ2-7	TRBV11-2	TRBD1	TGTGCCAGCAGCTTAGGGGGGACAGGCCGCTACGAGCAGTACTTC	CASSLGGTGRYEQYF
NA	TRBJ1-2	TRBV11-3	TRBD1	TGTGCCAGCAGCTTAGGGGGGGACAGTATCTATGGCTACACCTTC	CASSLGGDSIYGYTF
few	TRBJ2-7	TRBV5-6	NA	TGTGCCAGCAGTCATTGGACCTATATAGCGAAGCGCCGCTACGAGCAGTACTTC	CASSHWTYIAKRRYEQYF
NA	TRBJ2-5	TRBV4-2	TRBD2	TGTGCCAGCAGCCAAGATTATGGGACTAGCGGGGGCGGGGAGACCCAGTACTTC	CASSQDYGTSGGGETQYF
NA	TRBJ2-3	TRBV2	NA	TGTGCCAGCAGTCCCCGACAGTTTTACTCTACAGATACGCAGTATTTT	CASSPRQFYSTDTQYF
once	TRBJ1-2	TRBV6-6	NA	TGTGCCAGCAACTCCTACGGGGACTATGGCTACACCTTC	CASNSYGDYGYTF
once	TRBJ2-3	TRBV7-2	NA	TGTGCCAGCAGCCCCTGGAGAGATACGCAGTATTTT	CASSPWRDTQYF
NA	TRBJ1-3	TRBV7-8	NA	TGTGCCAGCAGCTTAGGCAGTTCGAGCTCTGGAAACACCATATATTTT	CASSLGSSSSGNTIYF
once	TRBJ2-7	TRBV18	TRBD1	TGTGCCAGCTCACCAACCATGACAGGGACCGAGCAGTACTTC	CASSPTMTGTEQYF
once	TRBJ2-1	TRBV9	NA	TGTGCCAGCAGCTCCAGACTAGGTGATCACAATGAGCAGTTCTTC	CASSSRLGDHNEQFF
NA	TRBJ1-1	TRBV28	NA	TGTGCCAGCAGCTCAGGATCCACCGCAGCTTTCTTT	CASSSGSTAAFF
NA	TRBJ1-6	TRBV9	NA	TGTGCCAGCGGGGTGGAGAATTCACCCCTCCACTTT	CASGVENSPLHF
NA	TRBJ1-1	TRBV5-4	NA	TGTGCCAGCAGCTCCCCCGGAGATGGGAACACTGAAGCTTTCTTT	CASSSPGDGNTEAFF
NA	TRBJ2-1	TRBV7-2	TRBD2	TGTGCCAGCAGCTTGCGGGGGGAGCGACCACAGTTCTTC	CASSLRGERPQFF
NA	TRBJ2-6	TRBV5-1	TRBD1	TGCGCCAGCAGCGGAGGACAGGGGGGCTCTGGGGCCAACGTCCTGACTTTC	CASSGGQGGSGANVLTF
NA	TRBJ1-5	TRBV30	TRBD1	TGTGCCTGGACCGACAGGGAAGGTCAGCCCCAGCATTTT	CAWTDREGQPQHF
NA	TRBJ1-5	TRBV7-9	NA	TGTGCCAGCAGCTTACAAGGCAATCAGCCCCAGCATTTT	CASSLQGNQPQHF
NA	TRBJ1-2	TRBV4-3	TRBD1	TGCGCCAGCAGCCAAGACAGGCTAACAGGGGGCTATGGCTACACCTTC	CASSQDRLTGGYGYTF
NA	TRBJ1-2	TRBV18	TRBD1	TGTGCCAGCTCAACAGGGACAGAACCCATGCGAGGCTACACCTTC	CASSTGTEPMRGYTF
NA	TRBJ1-5	TRBV28	NA	TGTGCCAGCACCCGAGTTGGGGGGGGTCAGCCCCAGCATTTT	CASTRVGGGQPQHF
NA	TRBJ1-2	TRBV9	NA	TGTGCCAGCAGCGTAGCCGCCACCAGCTATGGCTACACCTTC	CASSVAATSYGYTF
NA	TRBJ1-1	TRBV7-2	NA	TGTGCCAGCAGCCTTAACAGAGAGAACACTGAAGCTTTCTTT	CASSLNRENTEAFF
NA	TRBJ2-3	TRBV28	TRBD2	TGTGCCAGCAGTTTACCTAGCGGGGGAAGCACAGATACGCAGTATTTT	CASSLPSGGSTDTQYF
NA	TRBJ2-1	TRBV6-5	TRBD1	TGTGCCAGCAGTTACTCCCAACAGGGGGCCTACAATGAGCAGTTCTTC	CASSYSQQGAYNEQFF
few	TRBJ1-4	TRBV15	TRBD1	TGTGCCACCAGCAGAGTGACAGGGGGGAGTGAAAAACTGTTTTTT	CATSRVTGGSEKLFF
NA	TRBJ1-2	TRBV7-9	TRBD1	TGTGCCAGCAGCCCGGGACAGGGCTTCACTCGGGGCTACACCTTC	CASSPGQGFTRGYTF
medium-sized	TRBJ2-7	TRBV28	NA	TGTGCCAGCAAGGCGGTCTACGAGCAGTACTTC	CASKAVYEQYF
NA	TRBJ2-1	TRBV5-5	NA	TGTGCCAGCAGCTTGTTTCAGGGAGGCTCCTACAATGAGCAGTTCTTC	CASSLFQGGSYNEQFF
few	TRBJ1-5	TRBV7-9	NA	TGTGCCAGCAGCTTAGGGGCGGATCAGCCCCAGCATTTT	CASSLGADQPQHF
NA	TRBJ1-4	TRBV19	TRBD1	TGTGCCAGTAGTTTGACAGGGTCTAATGAAAAACTGTTTTTT	CASSLTGSNEKLFF
NA	TRBJ1-2	TRBV11-2	NA	TGTGCCAGCAGCTTAGATTTCCCTTCGGGCTACACCTTC	CASSLDFPSGYTF
NA	TRBJ2-7	TRBV13	TRBD2	TGTGCCAGCAGCCCGACCACTCTTAGACCGGGACTAGCGGGGGGATACTACGAGCAGTACTTC	CASSPTTLRPGLAGGYYEQYF
NA	TRBJ2-7	TRBV5-4	NA	TGTGCCAGCAGCTTGGGGGCGGGCTACGAGCAGTACTTC	CASSLGAGYEQYF
NA	TRBJ1-1	TRBV5-1	TRBD1	TGCGCCAGCAGCTCGGGACAGGGGAACACTGAAGCTTTCTTT	CASSSGQGNTEAFF